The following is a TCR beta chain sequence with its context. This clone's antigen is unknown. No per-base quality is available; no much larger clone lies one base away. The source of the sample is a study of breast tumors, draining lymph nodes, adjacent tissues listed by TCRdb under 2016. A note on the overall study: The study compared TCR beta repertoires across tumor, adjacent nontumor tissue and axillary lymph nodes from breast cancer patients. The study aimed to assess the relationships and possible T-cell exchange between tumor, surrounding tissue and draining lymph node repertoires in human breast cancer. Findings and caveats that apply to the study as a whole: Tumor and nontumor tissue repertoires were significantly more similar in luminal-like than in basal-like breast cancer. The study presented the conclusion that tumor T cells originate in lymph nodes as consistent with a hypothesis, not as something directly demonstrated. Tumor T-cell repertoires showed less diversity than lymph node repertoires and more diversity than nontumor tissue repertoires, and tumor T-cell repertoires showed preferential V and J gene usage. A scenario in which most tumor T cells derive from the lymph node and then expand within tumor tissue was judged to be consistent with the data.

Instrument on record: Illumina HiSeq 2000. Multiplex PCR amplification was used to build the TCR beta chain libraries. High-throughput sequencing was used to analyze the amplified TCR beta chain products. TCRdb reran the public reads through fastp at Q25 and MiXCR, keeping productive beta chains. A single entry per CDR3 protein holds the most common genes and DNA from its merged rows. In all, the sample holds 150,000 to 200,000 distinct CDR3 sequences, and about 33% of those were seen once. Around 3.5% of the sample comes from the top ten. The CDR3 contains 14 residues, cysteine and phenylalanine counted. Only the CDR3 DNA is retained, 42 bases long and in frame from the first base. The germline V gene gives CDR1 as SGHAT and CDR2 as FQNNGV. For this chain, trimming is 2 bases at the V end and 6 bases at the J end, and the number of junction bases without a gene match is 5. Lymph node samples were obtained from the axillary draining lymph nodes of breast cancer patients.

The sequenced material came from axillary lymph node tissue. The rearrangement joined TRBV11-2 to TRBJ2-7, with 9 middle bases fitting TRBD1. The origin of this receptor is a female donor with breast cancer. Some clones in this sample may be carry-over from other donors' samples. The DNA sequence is TGTGCCAGCAGCTTACGGACAGGGGCTGGCGAGCAGTACTTC. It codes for CASSLRTGAGEQYF.